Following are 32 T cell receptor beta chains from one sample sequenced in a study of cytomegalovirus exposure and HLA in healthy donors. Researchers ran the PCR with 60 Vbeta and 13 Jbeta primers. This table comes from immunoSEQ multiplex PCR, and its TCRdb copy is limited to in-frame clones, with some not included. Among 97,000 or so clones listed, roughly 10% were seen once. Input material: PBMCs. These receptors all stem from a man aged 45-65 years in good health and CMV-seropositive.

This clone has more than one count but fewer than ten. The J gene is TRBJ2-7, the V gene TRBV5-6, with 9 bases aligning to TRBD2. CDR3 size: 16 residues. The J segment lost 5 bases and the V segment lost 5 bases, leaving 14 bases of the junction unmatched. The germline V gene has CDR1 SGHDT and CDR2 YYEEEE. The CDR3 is CASRGPRLAGFNEQYF. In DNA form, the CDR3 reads TGTGCCAGCAGGGGGCCAAGGCTAGCGGGATTTAACGAGCAGTACTTC.

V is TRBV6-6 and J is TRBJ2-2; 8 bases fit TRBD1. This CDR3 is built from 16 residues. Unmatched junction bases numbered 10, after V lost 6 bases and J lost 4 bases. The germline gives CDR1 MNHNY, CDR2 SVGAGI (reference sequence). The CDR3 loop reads CASSPRLTGATGELFF. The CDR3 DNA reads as TGTGCCAGCAGCCCCAGATTGACAGGGGCCACCGGGGAGCTGTTTTTT.

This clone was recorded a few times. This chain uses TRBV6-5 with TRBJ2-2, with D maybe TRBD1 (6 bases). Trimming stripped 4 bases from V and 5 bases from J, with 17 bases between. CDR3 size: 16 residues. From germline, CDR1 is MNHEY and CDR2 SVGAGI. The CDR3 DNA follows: TGTGCCAGCAGTTCCGCGGACAGAGTTCGGACCGGGGAGCTGTTTTTT. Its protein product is CASSSADRVRTGELFF.

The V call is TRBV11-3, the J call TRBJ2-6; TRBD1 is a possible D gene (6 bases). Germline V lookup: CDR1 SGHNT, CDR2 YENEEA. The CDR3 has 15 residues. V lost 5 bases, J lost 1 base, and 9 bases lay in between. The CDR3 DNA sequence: TGTGCCAGCAGCCTCGGACAGTCTGGGGCCAACGTCCTGACTTTC. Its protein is CASSLGQSGANVLTF.

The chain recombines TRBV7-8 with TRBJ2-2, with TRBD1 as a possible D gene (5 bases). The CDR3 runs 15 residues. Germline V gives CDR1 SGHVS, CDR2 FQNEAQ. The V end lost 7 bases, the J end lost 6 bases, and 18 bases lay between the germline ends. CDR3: CASTFRDQGAGELFF. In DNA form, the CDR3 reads TGTGCCAGCACTTTTCGAGACCAGGGCGCCGGGGAGCTGTTTTTT.

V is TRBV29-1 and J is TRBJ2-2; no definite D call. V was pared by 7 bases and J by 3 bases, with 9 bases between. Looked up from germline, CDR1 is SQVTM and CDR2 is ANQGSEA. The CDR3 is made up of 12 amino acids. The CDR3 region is CSATGDTGELFF. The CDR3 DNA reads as TGCAGCGCCACCGGTGACACCGGGGAGCTGTTTTTT.

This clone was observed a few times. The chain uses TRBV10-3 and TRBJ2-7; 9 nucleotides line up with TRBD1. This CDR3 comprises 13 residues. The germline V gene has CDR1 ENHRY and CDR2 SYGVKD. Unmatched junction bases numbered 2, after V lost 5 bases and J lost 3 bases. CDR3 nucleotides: TGTGCCATCAGTCCGGGACAGGGCTACGAGCAGTACTTC. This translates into CAISPGQGYEQYF.

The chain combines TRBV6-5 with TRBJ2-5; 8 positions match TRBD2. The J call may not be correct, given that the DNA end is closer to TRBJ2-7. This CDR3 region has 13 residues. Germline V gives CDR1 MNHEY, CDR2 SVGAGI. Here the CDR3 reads CASRLADGFEQYF. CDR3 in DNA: TGTGCCAGCAGACTAGCGGACGGGTTCGAGCAGTACTTC.

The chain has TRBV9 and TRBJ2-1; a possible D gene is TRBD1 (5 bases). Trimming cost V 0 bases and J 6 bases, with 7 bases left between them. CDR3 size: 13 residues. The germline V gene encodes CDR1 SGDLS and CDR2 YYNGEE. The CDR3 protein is CASSVGQFNEQFF. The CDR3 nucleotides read TGTGCCAGCAGCGTAGGACAGTTCAATGAGCAGTTCTTC.

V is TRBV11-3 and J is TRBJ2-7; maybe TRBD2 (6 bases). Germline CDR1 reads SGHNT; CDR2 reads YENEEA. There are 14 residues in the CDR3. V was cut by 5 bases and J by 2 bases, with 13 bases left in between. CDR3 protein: CASSGRDSTYEQYF. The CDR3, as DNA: TGTGCCAGCAGCGGCAGGGACTCTACCTACGAGCAGTACTTC. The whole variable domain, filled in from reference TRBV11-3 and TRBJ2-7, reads EAGVVQSPRYKIIEKKQPVAFWCNPISGHNTLYWYLQNLGQGPELLIRYENEEAVDDSQLPKDRFSAERLKGVDSTLKIQPAELGDSAVYLCASSGRDSTYEQYFGPGTRLTVT.

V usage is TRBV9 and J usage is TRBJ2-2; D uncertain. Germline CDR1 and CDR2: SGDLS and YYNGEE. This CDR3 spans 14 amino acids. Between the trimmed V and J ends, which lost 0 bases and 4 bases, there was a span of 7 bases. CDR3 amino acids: CASSVVQTTGELFF. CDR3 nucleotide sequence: TGTGCCAGCAGCGTAGTACAGACCACCGGGGAGCTGTTTTTT.

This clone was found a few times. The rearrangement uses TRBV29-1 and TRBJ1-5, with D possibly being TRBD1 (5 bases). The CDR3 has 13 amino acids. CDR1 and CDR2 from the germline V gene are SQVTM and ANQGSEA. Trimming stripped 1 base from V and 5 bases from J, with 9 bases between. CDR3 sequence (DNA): TGCAGCGTTGAAGTCGGGGGGGATCAGCCCCAGCATTTT. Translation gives CSVEVGGDQPQHF. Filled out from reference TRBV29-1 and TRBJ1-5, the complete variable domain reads SAVISQKPSRDICQRGTSLTIQCQVDSQVTMMFWYRQQPGQSLTLIATANQGSEATYESGFVIDKFPISRPNLTFSTLTVSNMSPEDSSIYLCSVEVGGDQPQHFGDGTRLSIL.

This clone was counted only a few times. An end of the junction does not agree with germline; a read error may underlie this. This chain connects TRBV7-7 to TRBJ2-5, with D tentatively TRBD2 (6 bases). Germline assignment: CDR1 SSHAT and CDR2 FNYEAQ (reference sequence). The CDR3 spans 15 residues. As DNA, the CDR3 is TGTGCTAGCAGCTTGGGCAAGGAGGGATTAAAGACCCAGTACTTC. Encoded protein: CASSLGKEGLKTQYF.

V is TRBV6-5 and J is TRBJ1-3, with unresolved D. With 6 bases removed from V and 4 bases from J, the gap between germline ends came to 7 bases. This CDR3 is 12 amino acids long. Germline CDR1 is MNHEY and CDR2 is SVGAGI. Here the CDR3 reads CASRTGGNTIYF. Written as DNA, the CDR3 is TGTGCCAGCAGAACCGGGGGAAACACCATATATTTT.

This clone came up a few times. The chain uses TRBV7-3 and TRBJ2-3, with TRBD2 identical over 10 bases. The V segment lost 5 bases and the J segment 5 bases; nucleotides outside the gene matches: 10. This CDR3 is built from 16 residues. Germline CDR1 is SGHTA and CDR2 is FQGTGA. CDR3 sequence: CASSPWGSGGLDTQYF. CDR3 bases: TGTGCCAGCAGCCCCTGGGGTAGCGGGGGGTTAGATACGCAGTATTTT.

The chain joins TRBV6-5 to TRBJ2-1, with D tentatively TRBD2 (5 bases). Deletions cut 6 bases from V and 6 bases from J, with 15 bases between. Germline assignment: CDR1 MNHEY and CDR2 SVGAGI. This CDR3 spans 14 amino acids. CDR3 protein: CASRASSGFNEQFF. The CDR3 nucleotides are TGTGCCAGCAGGGCGAGTTCGGGATTCAATGAGCAGTTCTTC.

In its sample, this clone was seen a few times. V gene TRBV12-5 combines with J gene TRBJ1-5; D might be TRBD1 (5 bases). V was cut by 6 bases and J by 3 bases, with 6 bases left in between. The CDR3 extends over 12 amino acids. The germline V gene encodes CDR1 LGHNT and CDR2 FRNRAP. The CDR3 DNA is TGTGCTAGTGGAGGGGACAATCAGCCCCAGCATTTT. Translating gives CASGGDNQPQHF.

CDR3 coding DNA: TGTGCCAGCAGCTTGGGGGGACTAGCGGGAGCCAACGAGCAGTACTTC. It yields the protein CASSLGGLAGANEQYF. The genes are TRBV5-4 and TRBJ2-5; 14 bases match TRBD2. The J call may be wrong; the DNA end is better matched by TRBJ2-7. Germline V CDR1 and CDR2: SGHNT, YYREEE (reference sequence). The CDR3 totals 16 residues.

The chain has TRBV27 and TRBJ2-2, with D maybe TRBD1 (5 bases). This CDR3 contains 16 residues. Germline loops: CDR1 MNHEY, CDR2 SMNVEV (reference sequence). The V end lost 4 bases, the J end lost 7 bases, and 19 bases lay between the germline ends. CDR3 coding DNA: TGTGCCAGCAGTTCCCCAACCCAGGGCAACGGCGGGGAGCTGTTTTTT. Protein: CASSSPTQGNGGELFF.

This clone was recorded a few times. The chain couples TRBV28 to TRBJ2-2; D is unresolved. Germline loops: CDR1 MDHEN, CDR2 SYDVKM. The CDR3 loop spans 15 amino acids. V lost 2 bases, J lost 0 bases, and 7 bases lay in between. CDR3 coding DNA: TGTGCCAGCAGTTTAGGCAGGTCGAACACCGGGGAGCTGTTTTTT. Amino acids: CASSLGRSNTGELFF.

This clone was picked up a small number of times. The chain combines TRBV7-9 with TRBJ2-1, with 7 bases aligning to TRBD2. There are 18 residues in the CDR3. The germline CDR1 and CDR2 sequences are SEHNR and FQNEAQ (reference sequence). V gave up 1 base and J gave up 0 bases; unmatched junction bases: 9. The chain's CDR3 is CASSLVAGEISSYNEQFF. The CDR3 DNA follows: TGTGCCAGCAGCTTAGTTGCGGGAGAGATTAGCTCCTACAATGAGCAGTTCTTC.

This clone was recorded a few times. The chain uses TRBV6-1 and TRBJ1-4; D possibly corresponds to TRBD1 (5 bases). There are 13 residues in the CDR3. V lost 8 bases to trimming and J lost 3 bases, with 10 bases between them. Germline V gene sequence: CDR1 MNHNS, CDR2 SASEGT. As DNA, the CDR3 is TGTGCCAGCCTACGACAGTCTAATGAAAAACTGTTTTTT. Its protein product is CASLRQSNEKLFF.

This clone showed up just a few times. CDR3 sequence (DNA): TGTGCCAGCAGCCCCGGACTAGCGGGGGCAGATACGCAGTATTTT. Translation gives CASSPGLAGADTQYF. This chain uses TRBV7-2 with TRBJ2-3; 13 bases fit TRBD2. There are 15 residues in the CDR3. Germline CDR1 reads SGHTA; CDR2 reads FQGNSA. V was clipped by 5 bases and J by 4 bases; unmatched bases: 3.

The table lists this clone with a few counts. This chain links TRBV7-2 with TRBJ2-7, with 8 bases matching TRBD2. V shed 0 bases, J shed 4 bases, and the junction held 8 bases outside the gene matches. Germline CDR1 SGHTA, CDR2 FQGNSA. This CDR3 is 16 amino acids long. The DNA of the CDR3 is TGTGCCAGCAGCTTAGCGCTGGGACTAGTGGGGTACGAGCAGTACTTC. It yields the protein CASSLALGLVGYEQYF.

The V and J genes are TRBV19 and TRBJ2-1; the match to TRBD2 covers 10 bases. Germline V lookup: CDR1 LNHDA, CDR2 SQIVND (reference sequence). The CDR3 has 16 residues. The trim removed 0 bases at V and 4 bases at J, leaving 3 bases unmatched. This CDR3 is CASSIEYSGRYNEQFF. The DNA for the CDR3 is TGTGCCAGTAGTATAGAGTATAGCGGGAGGTACAATGAGCAGTTCTTC.

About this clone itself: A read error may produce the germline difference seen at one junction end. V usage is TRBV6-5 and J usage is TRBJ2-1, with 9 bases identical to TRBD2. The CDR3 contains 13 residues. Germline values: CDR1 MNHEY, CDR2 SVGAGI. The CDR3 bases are TGTGCCTCAGCCGGGACTAGCCTCAATGGGCAGTTCTTC. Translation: CASAGTSLNGQFF.

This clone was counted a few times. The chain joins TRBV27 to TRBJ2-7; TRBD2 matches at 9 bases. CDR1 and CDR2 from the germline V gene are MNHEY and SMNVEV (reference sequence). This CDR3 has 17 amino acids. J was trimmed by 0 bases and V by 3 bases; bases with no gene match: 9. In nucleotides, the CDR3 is TGTGCCAGCAGTTTCCGGGCTAGCGGGACCCACTCCTACGAGCAGTACTTC. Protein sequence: CASSFRASGTHSYEQYF.

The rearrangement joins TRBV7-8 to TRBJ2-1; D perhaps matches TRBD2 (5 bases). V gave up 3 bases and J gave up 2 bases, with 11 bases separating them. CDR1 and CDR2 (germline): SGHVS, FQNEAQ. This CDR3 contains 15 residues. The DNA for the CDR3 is TGTGCCAGCAGCTTCGAGCGGATACCCTACAATGAGCAGTTCTTC. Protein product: CASSFERIPYNEQFF. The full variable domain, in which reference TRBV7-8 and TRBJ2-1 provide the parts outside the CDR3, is GAGVSQSPRYKVAKRGQDVALRCDPISGHVSLFWYQQALGQGPEFLTYFQNEAQLDKSGLPSDRFFAERPEGSVSTLKIQRTQQEDSAVYLCASSFERIPYNEQFFGPGTRLTVL.

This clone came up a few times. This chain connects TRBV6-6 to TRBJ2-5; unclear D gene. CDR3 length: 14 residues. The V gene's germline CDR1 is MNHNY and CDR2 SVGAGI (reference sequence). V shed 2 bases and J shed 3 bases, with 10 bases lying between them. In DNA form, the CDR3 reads TGTGCCAGCAGTTACCTCGGTTCAAAAGAGACCCAGTACTTC. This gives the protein CASSYLGSKETQYF.

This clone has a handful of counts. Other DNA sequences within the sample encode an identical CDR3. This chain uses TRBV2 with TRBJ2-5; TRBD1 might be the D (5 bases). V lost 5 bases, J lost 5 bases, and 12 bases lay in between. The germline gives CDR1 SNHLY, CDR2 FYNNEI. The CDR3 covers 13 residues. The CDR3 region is CASSRQGRETQYF. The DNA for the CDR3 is TGTGCCAGCAGTCGGCAGGGTCGGGAGACCCAGTACTTC.

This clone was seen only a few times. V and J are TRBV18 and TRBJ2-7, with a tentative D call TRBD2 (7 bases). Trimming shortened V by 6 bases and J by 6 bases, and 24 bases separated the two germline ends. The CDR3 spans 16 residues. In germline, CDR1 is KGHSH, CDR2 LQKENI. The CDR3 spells CASSTGLGGTGAEQYF. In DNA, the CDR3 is TGTGCCAGCTCTACCGGACTAGGGGGAACCGGGGCCGAGCAGTACTTC. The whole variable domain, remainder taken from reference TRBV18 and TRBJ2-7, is NAGVMQNPRHLVRRRGQEARLRCSPMKGHSHVYWYRQLPEEGLKFMVYLQKENIIDESGMPKERFSAEFPKEGPSILRIQQVVRGDSAAYFCASSTGLGGTGAEQYFGPGTRLTVT.

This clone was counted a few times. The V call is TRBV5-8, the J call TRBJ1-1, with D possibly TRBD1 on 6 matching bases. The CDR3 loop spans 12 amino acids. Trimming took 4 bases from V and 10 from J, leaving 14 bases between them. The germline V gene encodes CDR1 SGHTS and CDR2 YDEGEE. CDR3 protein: CASSPQGIGAFF. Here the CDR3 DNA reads TGTGCCAGCAGCCCCCAGGGGATAGGAGCTTTCTTT.